Here is one TCR beta chain with its context. Its antigen is not known. An end of the junction differs from the germline gene, which may be a read error. This CDR3 has 17 amino acids. Looked up from germline, CDR1 is SGHAT and CDR2 is FQNNGV. This specimen comes from a study of tumor-infiltrating lymphocytes in primary liver carcinoma. At the level of the study: Sample yields, roughly 3.65 to 7.5 million productive TCRbeta reads, were similar across the tissue types.

Study-wide results and limits: Lower overlap was observed for tumor-adjacent and tumor-blood pairs relative to tumor region pairs. Researchers did not compare CD4+ and CD8+ repertoires, as samples were bulk unsorted.

Unsorted whole blood supplied the RNA, and germline DNA was extracted too. No patient had received treatment, and all had chronic HBV infection. From 500 ng of total RNA, TCR beta-specific cDNA was reverse-transcribed using a constant-region primer. Each TCR beta library was derived from three nested multiplex PCR rounds that employed slightly modified ARM-PCR. It was with TRBV1-TRBV30 forward primers and a C-beta reverse primer that the first two PCR rounds were run, at around 9 cycles each. TCRdb itself ran the multiplex PCR reads through MiXCR, one entry per CDR3 protein. The sample comprises 300,000 to 400,000 distinct CDR3 sequences, about 65% of which are singletons, and roughly 6% rests with the top ten.

The clonotype was recovered from a man aged 40-50 years with primary liver carcinoma and hepatitis B virus infection. This sequence joins TRBV11-2 and TRBJ2-7; TRBD1 matches at 9 bases. The sample consisted of peripheral blood. The CDR3 is CARSSERGGQGYGEHYF. The CDR3 DNA reads TGTGCCAGGAGCTCCGAAAGGGGGGGACAGGGCTATGGCGAGCACTACTTC.